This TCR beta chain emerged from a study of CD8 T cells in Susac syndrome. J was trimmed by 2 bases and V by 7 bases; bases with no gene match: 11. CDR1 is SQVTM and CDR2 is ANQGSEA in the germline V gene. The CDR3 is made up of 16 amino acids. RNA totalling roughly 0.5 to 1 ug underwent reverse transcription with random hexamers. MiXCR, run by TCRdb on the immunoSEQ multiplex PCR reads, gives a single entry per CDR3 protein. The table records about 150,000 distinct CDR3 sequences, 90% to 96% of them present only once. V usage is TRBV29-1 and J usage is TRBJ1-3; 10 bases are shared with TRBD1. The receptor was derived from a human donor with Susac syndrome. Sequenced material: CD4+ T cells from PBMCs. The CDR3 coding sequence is TGCAGCGCTGGGCAGACAGGGGGCATCACTGGAAACACCATATATTTT. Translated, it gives CSAGQTGGITGNTIYF.